This paragraph covers one TCR beta chain sequence. Its antigen is unknown. The sample originates from a study of CD8+ T cells in alopecia areata. As part of sample collection, lesional scalp punch biopsies and peripheral blood were taken from alopecia areata patients. Notes on the study in general: Sharing of TCR sequences between patients (possibly for HLA-related reasons) was less clear than in mice.

This CDR3 comprises 16 residues. Germline CDR1 and CDR2: SGDLS and YYNGEE. J gave up 0 bases and V 3 bases, and 7 bases lay outside the gene matches. Extracted RNA was reverse transcribed, and the resulting cDNA served as sequencing template. Using immunoSEQ multiplex PCR, the repertoire was profiled, and TCRdb retains in-frame clones only, with some absent. The table has about 180,000 clones, roughly 59% seen once. The V gene is TRBV9, the J gene TRBJ2-3; 7 bases map to TRBD2. This material consisted of CD4+ T cells sorted from blood, taken at week 0. The receptor was isolated from a human donor with alopecia areata. CDR3 in DNA: TGTGCCAGCAGCGCTAACACGGGGGGTAGCACAGATACGCAGTATTTT. This sequence encodes CASSANTGGSTDTQYF.